This T cell receptor (beta chain) is drawn from a study of T cell changes during pregnancy in multiple sclerosis. TCRdb's copy holds only in-frame clones and misses some; the assay was immunoSEQ multiplex PCR. The sample has about 46,000 clones, 91% seen once. Germline assignment: CDR1 MNHEY and CDR2 SVGAGI. The V segment lost 6 bases and the J segment 2 bases; nucleotides outside the gene matches: 3. The CDR3 runs 14 residues. This sample comprised CD8+ T cells from peripheral blood mononuclear cells, obtained after pregnancy. This receptor was identified in a female donor with multiple sclerosis, enrolled in a pregnancy study. The chain is built from TRBV6-5 and TRBJ1-5; 8 positions agree with TRBD1. CDR3 amino acids: CASRRTGRNQPQHF. The CDR3 nucleotides read TGTGCCAGCAGGCGGACAGGGCGCAATCAGCCCCAGCATTTT.